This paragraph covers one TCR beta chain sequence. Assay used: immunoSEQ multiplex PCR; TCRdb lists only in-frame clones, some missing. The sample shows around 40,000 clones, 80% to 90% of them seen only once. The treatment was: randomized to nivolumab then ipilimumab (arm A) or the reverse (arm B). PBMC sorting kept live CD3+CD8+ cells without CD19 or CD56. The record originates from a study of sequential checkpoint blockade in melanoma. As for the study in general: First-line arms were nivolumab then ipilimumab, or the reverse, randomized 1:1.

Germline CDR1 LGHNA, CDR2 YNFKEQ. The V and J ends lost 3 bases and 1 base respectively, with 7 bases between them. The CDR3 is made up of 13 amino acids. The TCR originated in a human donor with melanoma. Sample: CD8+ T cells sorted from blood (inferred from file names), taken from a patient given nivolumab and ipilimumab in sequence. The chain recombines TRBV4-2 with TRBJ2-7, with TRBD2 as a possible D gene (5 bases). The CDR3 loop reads CASSHRRSYEQYF. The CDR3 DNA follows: TGTGCCAGCAGCCACAGGAGGTCCTACGAGCAGTACTTC.